The 4 T cell receptor beta chains below come from one sample, sequenced in a study of human T cells and chemical hapten exposure. Time point reported: patch test 1, 2 weeks after DPC sensitization. As for treatment: therapeutic diphenylcyclopropenone sensitization with weekly scalp DPC. Via MiXCR, TCRdb re-called the RACE reads, giving one row per CDR3 protein. The sample holds 300,000 to 400,000 distinct CDR3 sequences, 6% to 8.5% seen once. This specimen was whole blood, taken in connection with sensitization to the hapten diphenylcyclopropenone (DPC). Receptor source: a woman aged 18-30 years with alopecia areata. Some clones in this sample may be carry-over from other donors' samples.

A few counts support this clonotype. The DNA of the CDR3 is TGTGCCAGCAGCTTAGCGCCGGGGGGACAGGCCTACAATGAGCAGTTCTTC. The encoded protein is CASSLAPGGQAYNEQFF. The V gene is TRBV7-2, the J gene TRBJ2-1, with D perhaps TRBD1 (8 bases). The V and J ends lost 0 bases and 2 bases respectively, with 14 bases between them. The CDR3 covers 17 residues. CDR1 is SGHTA, CDR2 FQGNSA, per germline. Looking up the rest from reference TRBV7-2 and TRBJ2-1 gives the full variable domain: GAGVSQSPSNKVTEKGKDVELRCDPISGHTALYWYRQSLGQGLEFLIYFQGNSAPDKSGLPSDRFSAERTGGSVSTLTIQRTQQEDSAVYLCASSLAPGGQAYNEQFFGPGTRLTVL.

The sample holds a few counts of this clonotype. The chain carries TRBV7-9 and TRBJ1-1, with unresolved D. CDR1 and CDR2 (germline): SEHNR, FQNEAQ (reference sequence). The V and J ends lost 5 bases and 9 bases respectively, with 22 bases between them. This CDR3 has 15 amino acids. CDR3 protein: CASSEKASVILQAFF. The CDR3 DNA reads as TGTGCCAGCAGCGAAAAGGCATCGGTTATCCTGCAAGCTTTCTTT.

This clonotype came up a few times. The rearrangement links TRBV6-1 to TRBJ1-2; 7 bases align to TRBD1. Per germline, CDR1 MNHNS and CDR2 SASEGT. This CDR3 region has 12 residues. V was clipped by 9 bases and J by 2 bases; unmatched bases: 3. The chain's CDR3 is CASLTGNYGYTF. In nucleotides, the CDR3 is TGTGCCAGTTTGACAGGGAACTATGGCTACACCTTC.

Ten or more counts support this clonotype. The chain is built from TRBV9 and TRBJ1-6, with D hard to call. Germline V gene lookup returns CDR1 SGDLS and CDR2 YYNGEE. This CDR3 contains 13 residues. V gave up 5 bases and J gave up 7 bases, with 10 bases separating them. The CDR3 is CASRALGNSPLHF. For the CDR3, the DNA is TGTGCCAGCAGGGCCCTAGGGAATTCACCCCTCCACTTT.